The rows below give T cell receptor beta chains drawn from one sample of a study of shared clonotypes between healthy human individuals. Libraries were prepared by immunoSEQ multiplex PCR; TCRdb keeps only in-frame clonotypes and omits some of them. The profile shows approximately 2.1 million clones, approximately 95% of them singletons. The sequencing input was naive CD4+ T cells from PBMCs. Every receptor here comes from a man aged 18 to 29 in good health. Some clones in this sample may be carry-over from other donors' samples. The CDR3 runs from the conserved cysteine through the conserved F or W. A D gene is named only where the DNA matches it firmly. The size field is filled for only some rows; it gives once, few, many or a size class.

>-|TRBV21-1|TRBJ1-1|-
TGTGCCAGCAGCACTCACAGGCGAGGGGGCACTGAAGCTTTCTTT
CASSTHRRGGTEAFF
>once|TRBV4-1|TRBJ2-1|TRBD2
TGCGCCAGCAGCCAAGTTAGCGGGAGGTACAATGAGCAGTTCTTC
CASSQVSGRYNEQFF
>-|TRBV5-1|TRBJ1-3|-
TGCGCCAGCAGTCCGGACGGTGTAGTTGGAAACACCATATATTTT
CASSPDGVVGNTIYF
>-|TRBV5-8|TRBJ2-2|TRBD2
TGTGCCAGCAGCCGTGGACTAGCGGGAATCACCGGGGAGCTGTTTTTT
CASSRGLAGITGELFF
>-|TRBV6-5|TRBJ2-6|-
TGTGCCAGCAGCGTCTCTGGGGCCAACGTCCTGACTTTC
CASSVSGANVLTF
>once|TRBV30|TRBJ2-4|-
TGTGCCTGGAGTGCCCCGAGGGGGGGCGGAAACATTCAGTACTTC
CAWSAPRGGGNIQYF
>-|TRBV27|TRBJ2-7|-
TGTGCCAGCAGTTTTGGGGGGGCGAAGGGTTACGAGCAGTACTTC
CASSFGGAKGYEQYF
>-|TRBV6-5|TRBJ2-1|TRBD2
TGTGCCAGCAGCCGTCTAGCGGGGATCTACAATGAGCAGTTCTTC
CASSRLAGIYNEQFF
>-|TRBV20-1|TRBJ2-7|-
TGCAGTGCTGGGGATTCGGCACAGTACTTC
CSAGDSAQYF
>once|TRBV18|TRBJ2-7|TRBD1
TGTGCCAGCTCACCGGGATTGACAGGGACCTACGAGCAGTACTTC
CASSPGLTGTYEQYF
>-|TRBV28|TRBJ1-2|-
TGTGCCAGCAGTTATGGGACAAACTATGGCTACACCTTC
CASSYGTNYGYTF
>-|TRBV28|TRBJ1-2|-
TGTGCCAGCAGTTTGCCCCCCTCAAGGGGGGGAAATGGCTACACCTTC
CASSLPPSRGGNGYTF
>-|TRBV18|TRBJ2-7|-
TGTGCCAGCTCACCTGGGGCTTCCTACGAGCAGTACTTC
CASSPGASYEQYF
>-|TRBV5-6|TRBJ2-5|TRBD1
TGTGCCAGCAGCGCCTTGACAGGGGGCGAGACCCAGTACTTC
CASSALTGGETQYF
>-|TRBV30|TRBJ2-4|-
TGTGCCTGGAGTGTAGGGTCGGGCGGTTCCCTAGCCAAAAACATTCAGTACTTC
CAWSVGSGGSLAKNIQYF
>-|TRBV9|TRBJ2-1|-
TGTGCCAGCGGGAGTACCTACAATGAGCAGTTCTTC
CASGSTYNEQFF
>-|TRBV7-8|TRBJ1-5|-
TGTGCCAGCAGCTTACCCCCAGGCGTTATTAATCAGCCCCAGCATTTT
CASSLPPGVINQPQHF